This T cell receptor beta chain was observed in a study of preoperative IRX-2 immunotherapy in early breast cancer. The table lists this clone with a count of one. Documented treatment: preoperative locoregional IRX-2 cytokine immunotherapy. This phase Ib study tested locoregional IRX-2 cytokine immunotherapy given before surgery. Profiling relied on immunoSEQ multiplex PCR, and the TCRdb table lists in-frame clones only, not all of them. The table lists more than 50,000 clones, 94% of them singletons, with 1.5% to 2% in the top ten. The CDR3 extends over 16 amino acids. V was pared by 0 bases and J by 3 bases, with 13 bases between. Germline CDR1 LNHDA, CDR2 SQIVND (reference sequence).

The source is a human donor with breast cancer. The chain uses TRBV19 and TRBJ2-3; a possible D gene is TRBD1 (8 bases). Sampling was carried out from a patient treated with IRX-2 immunotherapy. The CDR3 nucleotides are TGTGCCAGTAGTATAGATCACAGGGGGGGAACAGATACGCAGTATTTT. This codes for CASSIDHRGGTDTQYF.